Below, 8 T cell receptor beta chains from the same sample are listed, as sequenced in a study of T cell responses to AZD1222 COVID-19 vaccine. Assay used: immunoSEQ multiplex PCR; TCRdb lists only in-frame clones, some missing. The sample has 150,000 to 190,000 clones, about nine tenths seen once; the top ten hold approximately 1.8%. Specimen: peripheral blood, collected on day 0 of AZD1222 vaccination. Source of these receptors: an adult in good health.

This clone appeared a few times. This sequence joins TRBV28 and TRBJ1-3; tentative D call: TRBD1 (6 bases). Germline lookup yields CDR1 MDHEN and CDR2 SYDVKM. The V end lost 2 bases, the J end lost 0 bases, and 11 bases lay between the germline ends. CDR3 length: 16 residues. The CDR3 region has the DNA TGTGCCAGCAGTTTAAACGGACAGCTCTCTGGAAACACCATATATTTT. This gives the protein CASSLNGQLSGNTIYF.

This chain uses TRBV14 with TRBJ2-1; 12 nucleotides match TRBD2. The germline gives CDR1 SGHDN, CDR2 FVKESK. J lost 7 bases, V lost 3 bases, and 16 bases had no gene match. The CDR3 contains 19 residues. The CDR3 DNA reads TGTGCCAGCAGCCACAGCCCCTTATCTAGCGGGAGGGCCAGGAATGAGCAGTTCTTC. This codes for CASSHSPLSSGRARNEQFF. The full variable domain, completed using reference TRBV14 and TRBJ2-1, is EAGVTQFPSHSVIEKGQTVTLRCDPISGHDNLYWYRRVMGKEIKFLLHFVKESKQDESGMPNNRFLAERTGGTYSTLKVQPAELEDSGVYFCASSHSPLSSGRARNEQFFGPGTRLTVL.

The chain couples TRBV30 to TRBJ1-2; D possibly corresponds to TRBD1 (5 bases). The length of the CDR3 is 13 residues. Per germline, CDR1 GTSNPN and CDR2 SVGIG (reference sequence). V was pared by 4 bases and J by 4 bases, with 13 bases between. The CDR3 reads CAWNMRGTYGYTF. CDR3 coding DNA: TGTGCCTGGAATATGAGGGGCACCTATGGCTACACCTTC.

This clone showed up just once. The chain is built from TRBV7-2 and TRBJ2-5; 9 bases match TRBD1. Looked up from germline, CDR1 is SGHTA and CDR2 is FQGNSA. There are 17 residues in the CDR3. Trimming cost V 5 bases and J 3 bases; bases outside gene matches: 13. CDR3 loop: CASSLGSGTGIKETQYF. The CDR3 DNA sequence: TGTGCCAGCAGCCTAGGATCCGGGACAGGGATAAAAGAGACCCAGTACTTC. Based on the CDR3 plus reference TRBV7-2 and TRBJ2-5, the full variable domain is GAGVSQSPSNKVTEKGKDVELRCDPISGHTALYWYRQSLGQGLEFLIYFQGNSAPDKSGLPSDRFSAERTGGSVSTLTIQRTQQEDSAVYLCASSLGSGTGIKETQYFGPGTRLLVL.

V is TRBV9 and J is TRBJ2-1; TRBD2 agrees at 11 bases. The germline CDR1 and CDR2 sequences are SGDLS and YYNGEE. The CDR3 runs to 16 residues. V shed 3 bases, J shed 1 base, and the junction held 3 bases outside the gene matches. CDR3: CASSGTSGRSYNEQFF. CDR3 coding DNA: TGTGCCAGCAGCGGTACTAGCGGGAGATCCTACAATGAGCAGTTCTTC.

The chain has TRBV18 and TRBJ1-1; no clear D. Germline assignment: CDR1 KGHSH and CDR2 LQKENI. V lost 2 bases and J lost 0, with 7 bases in between. This CDR3 is built from 14 residues. CDR3 loop: CASSPRKMNTEAFF. The CDR3 nucleotides are TGTGCCAGCTCACCAAGAAAGATGAACACTGAAGCTTTCTTT.

This clone occurred once. This rearrangement joins TRBV27 to TRBJ2-1, with D tentatively TRBD1 or TRBD2 (5 bases each). The CDR3 runs to 15 residues. Trimming shortened V by 3 bases and J by 0 bases, and 9 bases separated the two germline ends. CDR1 is MNHEY and CDR2 is SMNVEV in the germline V gene (reference sequence). The CDR3 is CASSFPGSSYNEQFF. The CDR3 region has the DNA TGTGCCAGCAGTTTCCCAGGGAGCTCCTACAATGAGCAGTTCTTC.

The V and J genes are TRBV7-6 and TRBJ2-2; D remains ambiguous. Trimming took 3 bases from V and 0 from J, leaving 8 bases between them. CDR3 length: 15 residues. The germline V gene has CDR1 SGHVS and CDR2 FNYEAQ. In DNA, the CDR3 is TGTGCCAGCAGCTTCGACGAGACGAACACCGGGGAGCTGTTTTTT. The encoded protein is CASSFDETNTGELFF.